A single T cell receptor beta chain is shown here with its context. Antigen unknown. The data derive from a study of lymphopenia after photon versus proton radiotherapy. The V gene's germline CDR1 is SGHDT and CDR2 YYEEEE. The CDR3 length is 16 residues. Trimming stripped 3 bases from V and 6 bases from J, with 21 bases between. Study-wide results and caveats: Better survival with proton therapy was suggested as possible, not demonstrated.

Assay used: immunoSEQ multiplex PCR; TCRdb lists only in-frame clones, some missing. This table has around 17,000 clones, approximately 80% appearing once. This TCR was sampled from a man aged 70 or older with pancreatic cancer. This chain links TRBV5-6 with TRBJ1-1; the D is unclear. The starting material was peripheral blood, obtained from a patient treated with proton-based radiotherapy. CDR3 in amino acids: CASSSLRLLPSAEAFF. CDR3 in DNA: TGTGCCAGCAGCTCCCTTAGACTCCTCCCGAGCGCTGAAGCTTTCTTT.